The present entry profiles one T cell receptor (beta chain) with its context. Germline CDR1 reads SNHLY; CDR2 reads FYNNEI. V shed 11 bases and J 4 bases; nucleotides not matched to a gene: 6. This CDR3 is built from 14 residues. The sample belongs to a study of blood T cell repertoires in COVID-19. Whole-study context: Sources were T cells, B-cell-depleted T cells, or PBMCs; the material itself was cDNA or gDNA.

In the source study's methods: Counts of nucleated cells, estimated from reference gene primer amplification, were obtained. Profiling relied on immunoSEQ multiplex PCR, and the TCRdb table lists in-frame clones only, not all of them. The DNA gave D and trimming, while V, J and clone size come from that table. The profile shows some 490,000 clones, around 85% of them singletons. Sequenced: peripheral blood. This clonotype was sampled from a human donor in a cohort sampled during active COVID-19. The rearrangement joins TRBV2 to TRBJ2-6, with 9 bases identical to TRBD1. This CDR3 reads CAVRTGAGANVLTF. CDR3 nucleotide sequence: TGTGCCGTCAGGACAGGGGCCGGGGCCAACGTCCTGACTTTC.